This is a list of T cell receptor beta chains from one sample in a study of blood T cells in healthy people across ages. Via MiXCR, TCRdb re-called the 5' RACE reads, giving one row per CDR3 protein. The profile shows 1.4 million or so distinct CDR3 sequences, under 55% of them singletons. Sample: blood. These receptors originate from a young woman in good health. Each CDR3 is given with its conserved first and last residue. Each record gives: J gene, clone size, D gene, V gene, CDR3 protein, CDR3 DNA. The D gene is left open where the match is weak. Where a row states a size, it is once, few, many or the class of an expanded clone; other rows omit it.

TRBJ1-4 | . | TRBD1 | TRBV6-2/TRBV6-3 | CASNLRQTGGREEKLFF | TGTGCCAGCAATCTTCGCCAAACAGGGGGCAGGGAAGAAAAACTGTTTTTT
TRBJ2-1 | . | . | TRBV12-3/TRBV12-4 | CASSFGARVPNNEQFF | TGTGCCAGCAGTTTCGGTGCGCGAGTACCTAACAATGAGCAGTTCTTC
TRBJ1-2 | . | TRBD1 | TRBV7-8 | CASSLAYTGGFNYGYTF | TGTGCCAGCAGCTTAGCCTACACAGGGGGCTTTAACTATGGCTACACCTTC
TRBJ2-5 | . | TRBD1 | TRBV27 | CASNRDRGYNEQYF | TGTGCCAGTAACCGGGACAGGGGTTATAATGAGCAGTACTTC
TRBJ1-2 | . | TRBD1 | TRBV18 | CASSPGTEANYGYTF | TGTGCCAGCTCACCGGGGACAGAAGCTAACTATGGCTACACCTTC
TRBJ2-4 | . | TRBD1 | TRBV20-1 | CNAVDRGRGDIQYF | TGCAATGCCGTCGACAGGGGCAGAGGGGACATTCAGTACTTC
TRBJ2-7 | . | . | TRBV7-2 | CASSITNERYF | TGTGCCAGCAGCATCACCAACGAGCGGTACTTC
TRBJ2-2 | . | . | TRBV5-1 | CASSLEGPGELFF | TGCGCCAGCAGCTTGGAAGGGCCCGGGGAGCTGTTTTTT
TRBJ1-4 | few | TRBD1 | TRBV7-9 | CASSLSGTGVKRGGEKLFF | TGTGCCAGCAGCTTATCCGGGACAGGCGTCAAGAGGGGAGGTGAAAAACTGTTTTTT
TRBJ2-5 | . | . | TRBV4-2 | CASRPTQGETQYF | TGTGCCAGCAGACCAACACAAGGGGAGACCCAGTACTTC
TRBJ2-6 | few | TRBD1 | TRBV2 | CASSRDRSLLLTF | TGTGCCAGCAGCCGGGACAGATCCCTCCTCCTGACTTTC
TRBJ1-1 | . | . | TRBV6-6 | CASSYLGLENTEAFF | TGTGCCAGCAGTTACCTGGGACTGGAAAACACTGAAGCTTTCTTT
TRBJ1-6 | . | . | TRBV4-3 | CASSQALPWGFNSPLHF | TGCGCCAGCAGCCAAGCACTACCCTGGGGGTTTAATTCACCCCTCCACTTT
TRBJ1-3 | . | . | TRBV29-1 | CSALDSSSGNTIYF | TGCAGCGCCTTGGACAGCTCCTCTGGAAACACCATATATTTT
TRBJ2-4 | . | TRBD2 | TRBV7-9 | CASSLAATSGSWKQYF | TGTGCCAGCAGCTTAGCGGCGACTAGCGGGAGTTGGAAGCAGTACTTC
TRBJ1-2 | . | . | TRBV6-2/TRBV6-3 | CASSPIGLFPVSGYTF | TGTGCCAGCAGTCCCATCGGCCTATTTCCAGTGTCTGGCTACACCTTC
TRBJ1-2 | few | . | TRBV10-3 | CAISESIYGYTF | TGTGCCATCAGTGAGTCCATATATGGCTACACCTTC
TRBJ2-1 | . | . | TRBV4-1 | CASSQVGRDRNEQFF | TGCGCCAGCAGCCAAGTGGGGCGGGATAGGAATGAGCAGTTCTTC
TRBJ1-3 | . | . | TRBV29-1 | CSVGQSSGNTIYF | TGCAGCGTTGGACAGAGCTCTGGAAACACCATATATTTT
TRBJ2-4 | . | TRBD1 | TRBV7-9 | CASSLPGTGSGEQYF | TGTGCCAGCAGCTTACCCGGGACAGGCTCGGGAGAGCAGTACTTC
TRBJ2-1 | few | . | TRBV7-9 | CASSLYAGAPLLDEQFF | TGTGCCAGCAGCTTATATGCTGGGGCGCCCTTACTCGATGAGCAGTTCTTC
TRBJ1-5 | . | . | TRBV6-6 | CASSYPREYSNQPQHF | TGTGCCAGCAGCTACCCACGGGAATATAGCAATCAGCCCCAGCATTTT
TRBJ1-5 | few | . | TRBV7-2 | CASSLGWRQPQHF | TGTGCCAGCAGCTTAGGGTGGCGTCAGCCCCAGCATTTT
TRBJ1-1 | . | TRBD1 | TRBV7-8 | CASSSDRWNTEAFF | TGTGCCAGCAGCTCGGACAGGTGGAACACTGAAGCTTTCTTT
TRBJ1-6 | few | . | TRBV6-5 | CASSLSAGDSSPLHF | TGTGCCAGCAGTCTATCCGCGGGCGACAGTTCACCCCTCCACTTT
TRBJ1-5 | few | . | TRBV28 | CASSLMWGVRNQPQHF | TGTGCCAGCAGTTTAATGTGGGGAGTAAGAAATCAGCCCCAGCATTTT
TRBJ1-5 | . | . | TRBV4-1 | CASSQGHISNQPQHF | TGCGCCAGCAGCCAAGGACACATTAGCAATCAGCCCCAGCATTTT
TRBJ2-7 | . | TRBD2 | TRBV12-3/TRBV12-4 | CASSLGQTSLAYEQYF | TGTGCCAGCAGTTTAGGACAGACTAGCCTCGCCTACGAGCAGTACTTC
TRBJ1-1 | . | . | TRBV6-5 | CASSYGGGAFF | TGTGCCAGCAGTTACGGTGGGGGCGCTTTCTTT
TRBJ1-5 | . | . | TRBV9 | CASSVDGFGNQPQHF | TGTGCCAGCAGCGTAGATGGTTTTGGCAATCAGCCCCAGCATTTT
TRBJ1-2 | . | TRBD1 | TRBV25-1 | CASSDSGTGGFGYTF | TGTGCCAGCAGTGATTCCGGGACAGGGGGTTTTGGCTACACCTTC
TRBJ1-1 | . | TRBD1 | TRBV18 | CASSPLQGPSEAFF | TGTGCCAGCTCGCCTCTACAGGGGCCGTCTGAAGCTTTCTTT
TRBJ1-1 | once | . | TRBV6-2/TRBV6-3 | CASSEGIGGVNTEAFF | TGTGCCAGCAGTGAAGGAATCGGGGGGGTCAACACTGAAGCTTTCTTT
TRBJ1-1 | . | . | TRBV5-1 | CASSSLERTEAFF | TGCGCCAGCAGCAGCCTTGAAAGGACTGAAGCTTTCTTT
TRBJ1-2 | . | . | TRBV12-3/TRBV12-4 | CASRIALGSYGYTF | TGTGCCAGCAGAATAGCTTTGGGTAGCTATGGCTACACCTTC
TRBJ2-1 | . | . | TRBV7-8 | CASSSGLGFKEQFF | TGTGCCAGCAGCTCAGGTCTGGGATTCAAGGAGCAGTTCTTC
TRBJ2-1 | many | . | TRBV4-1 | CASSSPASEQFF | TGCGCCAGCAGCTCCCCGGCGTCTGAGCAGTTCTTC
TRBJ2-7 | . | . | TRBV27 | CASSWSGDSYEQYF | TGTGCCAGCAGTTGGAGCGGAGACTCCTACGAGCAGTACTTC
TRBJ1-1 | . | . | TRBV6-1 | CASTPTAQNTEAFF | TGTGCCAGCACCCCGACGGCCCAGAACACTGAAGCTTTCTTT
TRBJ2-7 | . | TRBD2 | TRBV25-1 | CASSGTSGRTSYNEQYF | TGTGCCAGCAGCGGGACTAGCGGGAGAACCTCCTACAATGAGCAGTACTTC
TRBJ1-2 | . | . | TRBV5-1 | CASSLVISPEGGYTF | TGCGCCAGCAGCTTGGTGATCTCTCCGGAGGGTGGCTACACCTTC
TRBJ2-5 | few | . | TRBV7-2 | CASSLSTNDNEQYF | TGTGCCAGCAGCTTATCGACCAATGACAATGAGCAGTACTTC
TRBJ1-2 | many | . | TRBV20-1 | CSALGANYGYTF | TGCAGCGCCCTCGGGGCCAACTATGGCTACACCTTC
TRBJ2-5 | few | . | TRBV7-2 | CASSLVTGGGETQYF | TGTGCCAGCAGCTTGGTAACAGGAGGGGGAGAGACCCAGTACTTC
TRBJ1-6 | . | . | TRBV6-6 | CAIASGGTNSPLHF | TGTGCCATCGCCTCCGGGGGCACGAATTCACCCCTCCACTTT
TRBJ2-7 | many | . | TRBV27 | CASSPPPGYEQYF | TGTGCCAGCAGCCCTCCTCCGGGCTACGAGCAGTACTTC
TRBJ1-1 | many | TRBD1 | TRBV29-1 | CSVSPGQGMNTEAFF | TGCAGCGTTTCTCCGGGACAGGGGATGAACACTGAAGCTTTCTTT
TRBJ2-5 | . | TRBD1 | TRBV12-3/TRBV12-4 | CASSLGQGGMETQYF | TGTGCCAGCAGTTTAGGACAGGGTGGGATGGAGACCCAGTACTTC
TRBJ1-2 | . | . | TRBV11-2 | CASSLEVYGYTF | TGTGCCAGCAGCTTAGAAGTCTATGGCTACACCTTC
TRBJ1-2 | . | . | TRBV20-1 | CSASGYMNYGYTF | TGCAGTGCTAGCGGGTACATGAACTATGGCTACACCTTC
TRBJ1-6 | few | . | TRBV27 | CASSYQGPSPLHF | TGTGCCAGCAGTTACCAGGGACCTTCACCCCTCCACTTT
TRBJ1-5 | . | . | TRBV10-1 | CASRESGGAQHF | TGCGCCAGCAGAGAGTCTGGGGGAGCCCAGCATTTT